The sequence of this TCR beta chain was determined in a study of blood T cell repertoires in COVID-19. The protocol was immunoSEQ multiplex PCR, while the TCRdb copy is restricted to in-frame clones and leaves out a portion. The sample has just under 90,000 clones, about 88% seen once. This TCR was sampled from a woman aged 80 or over with acute or convalescent COVID-19. Sequenced sample: peripheral blood.

The chain's CDR3 is CASSERRTGTGGYEQYF. The CDR3 DNA follows: TGTGCCAGCAGTGAGAGGAGAACCGGGACAGGGGGCTACGAGCAGTACTTC. The V and J genes are TRBV2 and TRBJ2-7; TRBD1 aligns across 11 bases. Germline V gene lookup returns CDR1 SNHLY and CDR2 FYNNEI. Losses at the gene ends were 3 bases for V and 3 bases for J; bases not matched to a gene: 10. The CDR3 is made up of 17 amino acids.